This TCR beta chain was documented in a study of CD8 T cells in ankylosing spondylitis (dated by TCRdb to 2016 to 2017). Some background on the complete study: The study set out to find disease-linked TCR variants by profiling T cell receptor beta repertoires in ankylosing spondylitis patients and healthy donors. The whole study cohort included 95 to 130 healthy donors and around 25 ankylosing spondylitis patients. Samples of peripheral blood were taken, and for ankylosing spondylitis patients, synovial fluid was collected as well. Findings and caveats that apply to the study as a whole: A CD8+ phenotype was shown by the disease-linked clones, which were found at relatively low frequencies in peripheral blood. The disease-linked clones were reported to be significantly enriched in matched synovial fluid samples from ankylosing spondylitis patients. Some TCR beta motif variants had previously been reported in synovial fluid and blood of reactive arthritis patients, which suggested common disease-initiation mechanisms. A TCR beta motif of several highly homologous amino acid variants appeared characteristic of blood from ankylosing spondylitis patients.

This clonotype was counted many times. It has no known antigen specificity. Base qualities are not at hand, and no much larger clone is one base apart. V and J are truncated by 3 bases and 0 bases respectively, leaving an intervening sequence of 7 bases. Based on the germline V gene, the CDR1 and CDR2 sequences are SGHTA and FQGNSA. From cysteine to phenylalanine, the CDR3 is 14 amino acids long. Of all the DNA, just the CDR3 is kept, 42 bases in frame from base 1. Instrument on record: Illumina HiSeq 2500. Quantitative 5'-RACE with molecular barcodes was the method used to prepare the TCR beta libraries. In the original analysis: To identify disease-linked TCR variants, a new computational method was used, one built on a probabilistic model of VDJ rearrangement. TCRdb reran the public reads through fastp at Q25 and MiXCR, keeping productive beta chains. Rows are combined by CDR3 protein, so each entry shows the most common genes and DNA. The V and J calls reflect TCRdb's pipeline rather than the authors' work. The sample records roughly 440,000 distinct CDR3 sequences, roughly 17% of which are singletons. The ten largest account for 0.95% to 1.1% of the sample.

The sequencing sample was made of blood, either unsorted or a sorted T cell fraction (not recorded which). This clonotype was sampled from a male donor with ankylosing spondylitis. The sequence is built from TRBV7-2 and TRBJ2-3, with the D gene uncertain. Here the CDR3 is given as CASSLYGSTDTQYF. The sequenced DNA: TGTGCCAGCAGCTTGTATGGCAGCACAGATACGCAGTATTTT.